Listed below are T cell receptor beta chains from one sample, sequenced in a study of blood T cell repertoires in COVID-19. Generated by immunoSEQ multiplex PCR, the TCRdb table keeps only in-frame clones and is missing some. The sample shows 330,000 or so clones, roughly 90% of them seen only once. Sample: PBMCs or T cells enriched from blood (not recorded which). The receptors come from a woman aged 25 to 39 who had recovered from COVID-19. CDR3s include the opening cysteine and the closing phenylalanine or tryptophan. The order of the fields is D gene, clone size, V gene, J gene, CDR3 DNA, CDR3 protein. The D gene is left open where the match is weak. Rows give clone size only sometimes, using once, few, many, or a class for an expanded clone.

TRBD2	-	TRBV5-1	TRBJ2-1	TGCGCCAGCAGCTCAAGCGGGAGCCCCGGAAATGAGCAGTTCTTC	CASSSSGSPGNEQFF
TRBD2	once	TRBV12-3/TRBV12-4	TRBJ2-5	TGTGCCAGCAGTCCGACTAGCGCGGAGACCCAGTACTTC	CASSPTSAETQYF
TRBD1	few	TRBV19	TRBJ2-2	TGTGCCAGTAGTCCCCCGGACAGGGGAAGCACCGGGGAGCTGTTTTTT	CASSPPDRGSTGELFF
-	-	TRBV6-4	TRBJ1-5	TGTGCCAGCCCTACAGGTTATAGCAATCAGCCCCAGCATTTT	CASPTGYSNQPQHF
TRBD1	-	TRBV5-1	TRBJ2-1	TGCGCCAGCAGCCCCGACAGGGGGAATGAGCAGTTCTTC	CASSPDRGNEQFF
-	-	TRBV5-1	TRBJ2-5	TGCGCCAGCAGTCCATCTCCCGGCGGAAAAGAGACCCAGTACTTC	CASSPSPGGKETQYF
TRBD1	-	TRBV5-1	TRBJ2-1	TGCGCCAGCAGCTCGGGAGGCGGGACAGGGTACAATGAGCAGTTCTTC	CASSSGGGTGYNEQFF
TRBD1	-	TRBV12-5	TRBJ2-1	TGTGCTAGTGGTTTGGTACAAACAGGGGTCAATGAGCAGTTCTTC	CASGLVQTGVNEQFF
-	-	TRBV4-1	TRBJ1-2	TGCGCCAGCAGCCAACCCGGACAATTCGGCTACACCTTC	CASSQPGQFGYTF
-	-	TRBV2	TRBJ1-1	TGTGCCAACCGTCCAGAAGTGAACACTGAAGCTTTCTTT	CANRPEVNTEAFF
TRBD1	-	TRBV11-2	TRBJ1-4	TGTGCCAGCAGCTTACTCGGACAGGGGGCTGACAAACTGTTTTTT	CASSLLGQGADKLFF
TRBD1	-	TRBV28	TRBJ1-6	TGTGCCAGCACCAGGGGGACAGGGGCTTCACCCCTCCACTTT	CASTRGTGASPLHF
TRBD2	-	TRBV5-1	TRBJ2-6	TGCGCCAGCAGCTTTAGCGGGGGGTTGGGGGCCAACGTCCTGACTTTC	CASSFSGGLGANVLTF
-	once	TRBV29-1	TRBJ2-7	TGCAGCGTTGAAGGAGGGCCCCCAAACGAGCAGTACTTC	CSVEGGPPNEQYF
-	once	TRBV19	TRBJ1-2	TGTGCCAGTAGTGTACAGATCACAGCTAACTATGGCTACACCTTC	CASSVQITANYGYTF
TRBD1	-	TRBV6-5	TRBJ2-1	TGTGCCAGCACCAAAGGACAGGGCAGTGAGCAGTTCTTC	CASTKGQGSEQFF
TRBD2	-	TRBV3-1/TRBV3-2	TRBJ2-7	TGTGCCAGCAGCCAGGAAGGGCTAGCGGGAGGGCCATACGAGCAGTACTTC	CASSQEGLAGGPYEQYF
TRBD1	-	TRBV28	TRBJ2-2	TGTGCCAGCAGTTTGGGTGGGACAGGGAACACCGGGGAGCTGTTTTTT	CASSLGGTGNTGELFF
TRBD1	few	TRBV2	TRBJ1-4	TGTGCCAGCAGTGAAGGGGGACAGGGTGCTGAAAAACTGTTTTTT	CASSEGGQGAEKLFF
TRBD1	-	TRBV19	TRBJ2-2	TGTGCCAGTAGCCCGGGACAGGGGACCGGGGAGCTGTTTTTT	CASSPGQGTGELFF
TRBD2	-	TRBV7-9	TRBJ2-7	TGTGCCAGCAGCTTAGGCGGGGGGGCGAACGAGCAGTACTTC	CASSLGGGANEQYF
TRBD1	-	TRBV5-1	TRBJ1-5	TGCGCCAGCAGCCCGGGACAGGGGGCCTATCAGCCCCAGCATTTT	CASSPGQGAYQPQHF
-	-	TRBV30	TRBJ2-7	TGTGCCTGGAATCTTGGACAGAGCTACGAGCAGTACTTC	CAWNLGQSYEQYF
-	-	TRBV6-6	TRBJ1-2	TGTGCCAGCAGTTACTCAGGCGAGACAATTTCCTATGGCTACACCTTC	CASSYSGETISYGYTF
TRBD2	-	TRBV23-1	TRBJ2-3	TGCGCCAGCAGTCAATCGGTCCCGGGGGGGCATACGCAGTATTTT	CASSQSVPGGHTQYF
-	-	TRBV4-1	TRBJ2-1	TGCGCCAGCAGCCAACCTCGGGAGAACTCCTACAATGAGCAGTTCTTC	CASSQPRENSYNEQFF
TRBD1	-	TRBV7-9	TRBJ2-5	TGTGCCAGCAGCCCGAGGACAGGGGGTGAGACCCAGTACTTC	CASSPRTGGETQYF
TRBD2	-	TRBV2	TRBJ2-5	TGTGCCAGCAGCGCAGCGGGAGGTTGGGAGACCCAGTACTTC	CASSAAGGWETQYF
TRBD1	-	TRBV7-9	TRBJ1-2	TGTGCCAGCAGCTGGGGACAGGGGGCGATTGATGGCTACACCTTC	CASSWGQGAIDGYTF
-	-	TRBV27	TRBJ2-1	TGTGCCAGCAGTTTAAGACTCAGCTCCTACAATGAGCAGTTCTTC	CASSLRLSSYNEQFF
-	-	TRBV18	TRBJ1-6	TGTGCCAGCTCACCACTACAGGGTGATAATTCACCCCTCCACTTT	CASSPLQGDNSPLHF
-	-	TRBV7-9	TRBJ1-1	TGTGCCAGCAGCTTCTCCTATGAAGCTTTCTTT	CASSFSYEAFF
TRBD1	-	TRBV9	TRBJ1-2	TGTGCCAGCAGCGTGACAGGGCTCTCGCCCTACACCTTC	CASSVTGLSPYTF
TRBD2	-	TRBV4-2	TRBJ2-3	TGTGCCAGCAGCCAAGAACGGGGACTAGCTTACACAGATACGCAGTATTTT	CASSQERGLAYTDTQYF
TRBD2	-	TRBV11-2	TRBJ2-1	TGTGCCAGCAGCCCTTGGACTAGCGGGTACAATGAGCAGTTCTTC	CASSPWTSGYNEQFF
TRBD2	-	TRBV3-1/TRBV3-2	TRBJ2-1	TGTGCCAGCAGCCAAGGGCTAGCGGAATACAATGAGCAGTTCTTC	CASSQGLAEYNEQFF
TRBD2	few	TRBV5-1	TRBJ2-5	TGCGCCAGCAGCTTGGGACTAGCGGGGCAAGAGACCCAGTACTTC	CASSLGLAGQETQYF
-	-	TRBV15	TRBJ1-2	TGTGCCACCAGCGGGGGGAGGACACCCACTCATGGCTACACCTTC	CATSGGRTPTHGYTF
TRBD2	-	TRBV5-1	TRBJ2-1	TGCGCCAGCAGCTTTACTAGCGGGAGCAATGAGCAGTTCTTC	CASSFTSGSNEQFF
TRBD2	-	TRBV28	TRBJ2-7	TGTGCCAGCAGTTTGCGGGAGTTGCTCTACGAGCAGTACTTC	CASSLRELLYEQYF
-	-	TRBV5-6	TRBJ2-2	TGTGCCAGCAGCCGGAAGGACTCATTGAACACCGGGGAGCTGTTTTTT	CASSRKDSLNTGELFF
TRBD1	-	TRBV2	TRBJ2-3	TGTGCCAGCAGTCAGACAGGGGGGGGCACAGATACGCAGTATTTT	CASSQTGGGTDTQYF
TRBD1	-	TRBV5-6	TRBJ1-2	TGTGCCAGCAGCTTGGGGACAGGGGTGTTGGGCTATGGCTACACCTTC	CASSLGTGVLGYGYTF
-	once	TRBV5-1	TRBJ1-3	TGCGCCAGCAGCGTTGCGGACATCCGCTCTGGAAACACCATATATTTT	CASSVADIRSGNTIYF
TRBD1	-	TRBV28	TRBJ2-1	TGTGCCAGCAGTTTACCAGGACAGGGTTGGAATGAGCAGTTCTTC	CASSLPGQGWNEQFF
-	-	TRBV28	TRBJ2-1	TGTGCCAGCAGTTTAGGGGTCGGGAGCAATGAGCAGTTCTTC	CASSLGVGSNEQFF
TRBD2	-	TRBV6-6	TRBJ2-7	TGTGCCAGCAGCCCCGGGACTAGCGGCTACTACGAGCAGTACTTC	CASSPGTSGYYEQYF
TRBD2	-	TRBV7-2	TRBJ2-3	TGTGCCAGCAGTCCGGGGGGAGATACGCAGTATTTT	CASSPGGDTQYF
-	-	TRBV6-5	TRBJ1-2	TGTGCCAGCAGTTACAGCACAGCAGCCACCTATGGCTACACCTTC	CASSYSTAATYGYTF
-	-	TRBV11-2	TRBJ1-1	TGTGCCAGCAGCTTAGTAGTTGGGTACGCGGGGGAAGCTTTCTTT	CASSLVVGYAGEAFF
TRBD2	-	TRBV6-1	TRBJ2-2	TGTGCCAGCAGTGAAACGAGGGGGCGGGAGGTAGCGGGAGACACCGGGGAGCTGTTTTTT	CASSETRGREVAGDTGELFF
-	-	TRBV12-3/TRBV12-4	TRBJ2-3	TGTGCCAGCAGTAGCCGAGGCACAGATACGCAGTATTTT	CASSSRGTDTQYF
-	-	TRBV27	TRBJ1-2	TGTGCCAGCAGTTCACTACAAGGGGGACCATATGGCTACACCTTC	CASSSLQGGPYGYTF